This TCR beta chain was captured by sequencing in a study of cytomegalovirus exposure and HLA in healthy donors. Whole-study context: Most genotyped donors, 65% to 85% of roughly 400, had Caucasian-associated genetic ancestry. Broader study findings: Indistinguishability led to the exclusion of some V segments, TRBV6-2 and TRBV6-3 included.

In this sample, this clone turned up once. The antigen remains undetermined. Germline lookup yields CDR1 LGHNA and CDR2 YSLEER. The CDR3 runs to 15 residues. The V end lost 0 bases, the J end lost 0 bases, and 8 bases lay between the germline ends. PCR involved 60 Vbeta and 13 Jbeta primers. The data were produced by immunoSEQ multiplex PCR, yet TCRdb's version contains in-frame clones alone and is incomplete. This sample has under 150,000 clones, with under 90% found just once. The chain recombines TRBV4-3 with TRBJ1-1; no reliable D call. The TCR comes from a man between 18 and 35 years old in good health and CMV-seronegative. What was sequenced was PBMCs. This CDR3 is CASSQDNTMNTEAFF. CDR3 nucleotide sequence: TGCGCCAGCAGCCAAGATAACACGATGAACACTGAAGCTTTCTTT.